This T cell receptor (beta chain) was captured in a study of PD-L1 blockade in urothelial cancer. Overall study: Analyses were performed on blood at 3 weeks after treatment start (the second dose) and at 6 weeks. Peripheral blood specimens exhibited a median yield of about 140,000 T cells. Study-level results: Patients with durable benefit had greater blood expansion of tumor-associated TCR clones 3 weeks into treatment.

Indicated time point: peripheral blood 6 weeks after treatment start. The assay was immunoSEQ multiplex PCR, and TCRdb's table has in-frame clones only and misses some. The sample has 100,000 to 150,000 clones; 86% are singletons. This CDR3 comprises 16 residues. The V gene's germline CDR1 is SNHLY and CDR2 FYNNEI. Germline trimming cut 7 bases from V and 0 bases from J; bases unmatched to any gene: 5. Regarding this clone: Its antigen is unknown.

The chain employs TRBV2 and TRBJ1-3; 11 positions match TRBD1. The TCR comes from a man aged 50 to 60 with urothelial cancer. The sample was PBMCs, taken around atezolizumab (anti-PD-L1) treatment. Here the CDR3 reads CASTGGQGASGNTIYF. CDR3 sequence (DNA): TGTGCCAGCACCGGCGGACAGGGGGCCTCTGGAAACACCATATATTTT.